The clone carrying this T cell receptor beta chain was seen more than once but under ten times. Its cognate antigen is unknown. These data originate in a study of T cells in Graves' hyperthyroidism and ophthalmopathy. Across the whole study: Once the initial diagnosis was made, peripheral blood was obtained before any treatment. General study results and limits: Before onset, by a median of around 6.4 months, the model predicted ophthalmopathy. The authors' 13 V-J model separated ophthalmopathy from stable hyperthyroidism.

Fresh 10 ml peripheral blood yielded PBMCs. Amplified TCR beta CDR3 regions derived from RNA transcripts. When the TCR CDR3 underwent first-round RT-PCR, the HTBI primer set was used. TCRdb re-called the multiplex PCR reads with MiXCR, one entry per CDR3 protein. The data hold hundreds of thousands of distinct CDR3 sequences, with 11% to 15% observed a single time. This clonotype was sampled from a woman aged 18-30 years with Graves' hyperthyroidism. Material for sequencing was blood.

The CDR3 sequence: CASSSRGLAGGPKSYNEQFF. CDR3 nucleotides: TGTGCCAGCAGCTCCCGGGGACTAGCGGGAGGGCCAAAGTCCTACAATGAGCAGTTCTTC. V is TRBV7-3 and J is TRBJ2-1; 16 nucleotides align to TRBD2. Per the germline V gene, CDR1 is SGHTA and CDR2 is FQGTGA. CDR3 size: 20 residues. V shed 4 bases and J 1 base; nucleotides not matched to a gene: 10.